This record covers a single TCR beta chain. Its target is not known. A much larger clone differs from this one at a single base, so this may be a read error. Using a J-beta primer mix together with a sample-barcoded 5' primer, a second PCR was run for roughly 6 to 12 cycles. Using its own MiXCR run on the 5' RACE reads, TCRdb lists one record per CDR3 protein. The table has about 1.1 million distinct CDR3 sequences, 35% to 45% seen once; the top ten hold 10% to 15%. Each sample had at least 6.5 million PBMCs isolated. The data originate from a study of blood T cells in healthy people across ages. Study information: With template switching, about one barcoded beta molecule was captured per two T cells.

Study-wide points: Roughly linearly, TCR beta diversity per million T cells fell as age increased.

The V gene lost 3 bases and the J gene lost 0 bases, with 15 bases spanning the gap. CDR1 DFQATT and CDR2 SNEGSKA come from the germline V gene (reference sequence). The CDR3 totals 16 residues. The sequenced material came from blood. This TCR came from a man in his late teens or twenties in good health. This chain connects TRBV20-1 to TRBJ2-1; D gene ambiguous. In DNA, the CDR3 is TGCAGTGCTAGTCCCCCTGTAGTAGCCTCCTACAATGAGCAGTTCTTC. Its protein product is CSASPPVVASYNEQFF.